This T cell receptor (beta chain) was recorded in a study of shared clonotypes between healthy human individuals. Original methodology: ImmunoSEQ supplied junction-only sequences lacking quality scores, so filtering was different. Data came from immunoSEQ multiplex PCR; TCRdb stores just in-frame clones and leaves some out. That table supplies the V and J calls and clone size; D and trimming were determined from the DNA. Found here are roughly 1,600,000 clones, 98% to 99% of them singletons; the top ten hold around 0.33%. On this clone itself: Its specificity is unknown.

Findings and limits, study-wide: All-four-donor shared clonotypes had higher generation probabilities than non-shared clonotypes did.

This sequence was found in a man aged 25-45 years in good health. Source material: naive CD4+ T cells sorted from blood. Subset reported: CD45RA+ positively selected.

Written as DNA, the CDR3 is TGTGCCAGCAGCCGGATAAGCGGGTTGGAGACCCAGTACTTC. This codes for CASSRISGLETQYF. This sequence joins TRBV7-2 and TRBJ2-5; D might be TRBD2 (6 bases). The germline V gene has CDR1 SGHTA and CDR2 FQGNSA. This CDR3 comprises 14 residues. V was cut by 5 bases and J by 5 bases, with 15 bases left in between.